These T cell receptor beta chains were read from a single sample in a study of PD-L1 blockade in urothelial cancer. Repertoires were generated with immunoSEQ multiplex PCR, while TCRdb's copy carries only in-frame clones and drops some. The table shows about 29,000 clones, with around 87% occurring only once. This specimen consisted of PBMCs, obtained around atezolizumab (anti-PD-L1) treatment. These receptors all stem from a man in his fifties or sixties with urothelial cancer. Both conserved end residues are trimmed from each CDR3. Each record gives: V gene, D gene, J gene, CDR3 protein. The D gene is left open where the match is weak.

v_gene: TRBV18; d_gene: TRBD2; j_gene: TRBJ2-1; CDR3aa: ASSPSAGGDNEQF
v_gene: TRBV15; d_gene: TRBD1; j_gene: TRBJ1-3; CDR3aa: ATSRAHGGQDGHSGNTIY
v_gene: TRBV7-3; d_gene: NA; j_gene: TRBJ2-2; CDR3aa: ASSSKTGTGELF
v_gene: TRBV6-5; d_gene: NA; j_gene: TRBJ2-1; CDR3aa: ASSYPWDRRGQF
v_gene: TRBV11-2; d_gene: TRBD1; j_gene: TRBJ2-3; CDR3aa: ASSRRDSWADTQY
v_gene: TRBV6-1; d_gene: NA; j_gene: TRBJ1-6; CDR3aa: ASSEGGGRPSPLH
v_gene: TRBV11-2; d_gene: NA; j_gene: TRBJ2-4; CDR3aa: ASSPSAGQNIQY
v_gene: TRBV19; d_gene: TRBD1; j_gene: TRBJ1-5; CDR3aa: ASSIKDRLGQPQH
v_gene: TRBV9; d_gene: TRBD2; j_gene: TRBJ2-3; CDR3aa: ASSDAGGSDTQY
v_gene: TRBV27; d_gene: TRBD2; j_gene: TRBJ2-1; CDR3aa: ASISVAGVKNEQF
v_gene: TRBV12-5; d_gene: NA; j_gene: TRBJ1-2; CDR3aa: ASGPGQGYGYT
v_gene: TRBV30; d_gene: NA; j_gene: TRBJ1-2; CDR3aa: AWTLRGGAIKINYGYT
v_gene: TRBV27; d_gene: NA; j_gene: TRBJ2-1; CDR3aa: ASSPVVRDYNEQF
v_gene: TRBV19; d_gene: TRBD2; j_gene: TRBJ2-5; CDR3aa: ASGGVAGSQETQY
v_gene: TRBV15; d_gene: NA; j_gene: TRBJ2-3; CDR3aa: ATSSVRNTQY
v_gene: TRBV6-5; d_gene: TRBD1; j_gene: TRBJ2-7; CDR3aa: ASTRQGPTYEQY
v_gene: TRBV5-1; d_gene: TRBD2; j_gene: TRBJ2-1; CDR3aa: ASSTTSGSQYEQF
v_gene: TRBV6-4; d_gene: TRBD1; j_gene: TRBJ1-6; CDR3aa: ASSDLGQGRSPLH
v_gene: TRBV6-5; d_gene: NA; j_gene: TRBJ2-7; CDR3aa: ASSYRSGQRVEQY
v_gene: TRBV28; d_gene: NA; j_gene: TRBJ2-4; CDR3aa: ASSSPSFGSKNIQY
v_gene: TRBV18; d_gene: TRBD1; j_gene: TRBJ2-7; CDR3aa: ASSSGQGFYEQY
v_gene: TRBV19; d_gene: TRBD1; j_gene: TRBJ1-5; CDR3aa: ASSNPGQTLGGNQPQH
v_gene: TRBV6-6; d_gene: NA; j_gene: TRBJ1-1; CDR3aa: ASSYGSLNTEAF
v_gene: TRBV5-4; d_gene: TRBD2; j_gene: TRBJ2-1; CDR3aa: ASSLGTSGGTRGEQF
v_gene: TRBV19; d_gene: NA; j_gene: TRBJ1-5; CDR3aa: ASSIGPQGNQPQH
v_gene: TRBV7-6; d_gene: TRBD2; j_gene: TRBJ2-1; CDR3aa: ASSLGGAGVPDEQF
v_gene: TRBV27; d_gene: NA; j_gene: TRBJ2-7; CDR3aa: ASNKIGGFSSYEQY
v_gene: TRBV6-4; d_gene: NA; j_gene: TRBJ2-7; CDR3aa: ASSETGSSYEQY
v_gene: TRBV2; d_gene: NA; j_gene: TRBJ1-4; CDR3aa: ASSLNQGEKLF
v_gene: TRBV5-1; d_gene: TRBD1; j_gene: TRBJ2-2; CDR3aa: ASSYIDRAGELF
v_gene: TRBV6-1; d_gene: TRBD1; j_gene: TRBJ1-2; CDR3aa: ASYLGQANGYT
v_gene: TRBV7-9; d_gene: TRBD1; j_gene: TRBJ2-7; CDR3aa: ASSFKDRGLYEQY
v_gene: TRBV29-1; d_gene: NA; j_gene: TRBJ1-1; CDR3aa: SVDDTEAF
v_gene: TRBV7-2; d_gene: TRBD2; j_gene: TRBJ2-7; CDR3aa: ASSLGAGTSAKVY
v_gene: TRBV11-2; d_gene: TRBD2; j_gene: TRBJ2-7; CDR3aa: ASSPRTSGGSYEQY
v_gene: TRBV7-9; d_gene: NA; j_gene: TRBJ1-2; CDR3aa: ASLGMYRDVEGYT
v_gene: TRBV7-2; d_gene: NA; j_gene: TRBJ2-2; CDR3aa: ASSLAPVWRSGELF
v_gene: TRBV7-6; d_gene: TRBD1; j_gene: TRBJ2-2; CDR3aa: ASSSGQGAVGELF
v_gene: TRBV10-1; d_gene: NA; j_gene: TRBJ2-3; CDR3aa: ASSAASAPLGTDTQY
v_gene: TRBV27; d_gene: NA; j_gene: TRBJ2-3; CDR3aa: ASTGGRDTDTQY
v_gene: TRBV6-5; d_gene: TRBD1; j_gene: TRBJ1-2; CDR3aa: ASRRQGNYGYT
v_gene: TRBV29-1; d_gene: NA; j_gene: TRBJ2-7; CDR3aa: SVYQGGYEQY
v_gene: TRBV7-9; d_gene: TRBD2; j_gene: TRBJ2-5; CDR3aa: ASSGLADQTQY
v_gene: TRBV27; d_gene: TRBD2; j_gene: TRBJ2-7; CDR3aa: ASSLGTSGNNEQY
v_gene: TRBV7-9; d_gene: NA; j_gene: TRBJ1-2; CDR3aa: ASSLQGNPNYGYT
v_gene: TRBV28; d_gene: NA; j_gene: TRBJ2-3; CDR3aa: ASSVGRRDHTDTQY
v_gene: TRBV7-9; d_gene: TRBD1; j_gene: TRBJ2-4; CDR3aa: ASSSGQGWHIQY
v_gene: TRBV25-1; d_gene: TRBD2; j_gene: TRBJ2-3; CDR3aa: ASRGLAGGPFGTDTQY
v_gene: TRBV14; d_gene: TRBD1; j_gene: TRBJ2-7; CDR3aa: ASSLRTGVAEQY
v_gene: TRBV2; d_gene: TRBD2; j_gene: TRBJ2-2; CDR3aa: ASSQRGGGELF